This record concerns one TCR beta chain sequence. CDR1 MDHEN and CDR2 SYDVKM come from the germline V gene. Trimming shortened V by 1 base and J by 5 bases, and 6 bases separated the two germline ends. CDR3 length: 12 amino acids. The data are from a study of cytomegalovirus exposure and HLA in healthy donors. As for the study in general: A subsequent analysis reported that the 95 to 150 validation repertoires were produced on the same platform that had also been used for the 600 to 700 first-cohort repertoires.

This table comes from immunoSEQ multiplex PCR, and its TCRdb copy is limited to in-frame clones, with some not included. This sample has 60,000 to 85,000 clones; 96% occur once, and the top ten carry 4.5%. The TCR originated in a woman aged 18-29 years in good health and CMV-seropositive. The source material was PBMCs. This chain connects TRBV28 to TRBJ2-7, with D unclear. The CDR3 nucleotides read TGTGCCAGCAGTTTATCTAATAACGAGCAGTACTTC. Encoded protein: CASSLSNNEQYF.